This entry lists 15 T cell receptor beta chains sequenced from one sample in a study of cytomegalovirus exposure and HLA in healthy donors. The primer mix had 60 Vbeta and 13 Jbeta primers. The data were produced by immunoSEQ multiplex PCR, yet TCRdb's version contains in-frame clones alone and is incomplete. This sample carries over 100,000 clones, 79% of them seen once, and the ten largest clones take 3%. Sequenced material: PBMCs. These receptors were collected from a woman between 18 and 29 years old in good health and CMV-seropositive.

The chain uses TRBV2 and TRBJ2-1, with 7 bases that match TRBD2. This CDR3 spans 16 amino acids. Trimming removed 10 bases from V and 3 bases from J; junction bases left unmatched: 15. CDR1 and CDR2 from the germline V gene are SNHLY and FYNNEI. CDR3 protein: CATVRTPSGRYNEQFF. CDR3 in DNA: TGTGCCACCGTAAGAACCCCTAGCGGTCGCTACAATGAGCAGTTCTTC.

The sample holds a few counts of this clone. The chain is built from TRBV5-5 and TRBJ1-2; 7 bases fit TRBD1. Germline loops: CDR1 SGHKS, CDR2 YYEKEE (reference sequence). This CDR3 region has 14 residues. V gave up 5 bases and J gave up 7 bases; unmatched junction bases: 11. CDR3 amino acids: CASRTGTETSGYTF. CDR3 DNA: TGTGCCAGCAGGACAGGGACTGAGACGTCTGGCTACACCTTC.

V is TRBV28 and J is TRBJ2-7; weak D call: TRBD1 (6 bases). The CDR3 is 15 residues long. The germline gives CDR1 MDHEN, CDR2 SYDVKM. The V gene lost 6 bases and the J gene lost 2 bases, with 17 bases spanning the gap. CDR3 region: CASSEISRGTYEQYF. CDR3 nucleotides: TGTGCCAGCAGCGAAATATCCAGGGGAACCTACGAGCAGTACTTC.

The chain uses TRBV7-9 and TRBJ2-3; 10 bases agree with TRBD2. CDR1 and CDR2 (germline): SEHNR, FQNEAQ (reference sequence). J gave up 0 bases and V 4 bases, and 10 bases lay outside the gene matches. CDR3 length equals 18 residues. CDR3 nucleotide sequence: TGTGCCAGCAGCTCCAGGGGATTAGCGGGAGGAAGCACAGATACGCAGTATTTT. This translates into CASSSRGLAGGSTDTQYF.

This rearrangement joins TRBV4-1 to TRBJ2-7; 8 positions agree with TRBD1. The length of the CDR3 is 15 residues. The J segment lost 4 bases and the V segment lost 1 base, leaving 6 bases of the junction unmatched. Looked up from germline, CDR1 is MGHRA and CDR2 is YSYEKL. The chain's CDR3 is CASSQAQGARYEQYF. The CDR3 DNA sequence: TGCGCCAGCAGCCAAGCTCAGGGGGCGAGGTACGAGCAGTACTTC.

The chain is built from TRBV5-1 and TRBJ2-1; D might be TRBD1 (6 bases). V was cut by 3 bases and J by 7 bases, with 20 bases left in between. This CDR3 region has 16 residues. Germline V gives CDR1 SGHRS, CDR2 YFSETQ. CDR3 sequence reads: CASSSLGTPLLNEQFF. The CDR3 nucleotides are TGCGCCAGCAGCTCCCTCGGGACACCGTTACTGAATGAGCAGTTCTTC.

This clone was seen only once. This rearrangement joins TRBV7-9 to TRBJ2-3, with D perhaps matching TRBD1 (6 bases). Germline assignment: CDR1 SEHNR and CDR2 FQNEAQ (reference sequence). CDR3 length: 18 amino acids. V lost 6 bases to trimming and J lost 3 bases, with 25 bases between them. CDR3 sequence: CASSYGQFGGGGTDTQYF. The CDR3 DNA reads as TGTGCCAGCAGTTATGGACAGTTCGGAGGCGGTGGAACAGATACGCAGTATTTT.

V and J are TRBV7-9 and TRBJ2-7, with D unclear. V lost 4 bases and J 2 bases, leaving 12 bases between the germline ends. Germline values: CDR1 SEHNR, CDR2 FQNEAQ (reference sequence). CDR3 length: 14 residues. The chain's CDR3 is CASSSGLPPYEQYF. Here the CDR3 DNA reads TGTGCCAGCAGCTCCGGTCTGCCCCCCTACGAGCAGTACTTC.

The chain is built from TRBV5-1 and TRBJ2-7, with D possibly matching TRBD1 (6 bases). CDR1 and CDR2 from the germline V gene are SGHRS and YFSETQ. V was trimmed by 0 bases and J by 5 bases, leaving 12 bases between them. This CDR3 has 14 amino acids. CDR3 in DNA: TGCGCCAGCAGCTTGGGGGGGCGGCAAAACGAGCAGTACTTC. This codes for CASSLGGRQNEQYF.

In its sample, this clone was seen a few times. V is TRBV7-6 and J is TRBJ2-5; D uncertain. Trimming cost V 5 bases and J 2 bases, with 18 bases left between them. Germline V gene lookup returns CDR1 SGHVS and CDR2 FNYEAQ. The CDR3 is 16 residues long. The CDR3 reads CASSPRLETNQETQYF. The CDR3 DNA is TGTGCCAGCAGCCCCCGTCTAGAGACCAATCAAGAGACCCAGTACTTC.

This rearrangement joins TRBV7-9 to TRBJ2-2; 8 bases are shared with TRBD1. Germline V gene sequence: CDR1 SEHNR, CDR2 FQNEAQ (reference sequence). The CDR3 has 13 residues. This CDR3 reads CSASGQGTGELFF. The CDR3 DNA sequence: TGTTCCGCGTCCGGACAGGGCACCGGGGAGCTGTTTTTT.

In this sample, this clone turned up once. The chain carries TRBV7-8 and TRBJ1-4; tentatively, D is TRBD1 (5 bases). The CDR3 covers 15 residues. Trimming left V 5 bases short and J 7 bases short, with 17 bases between. CDR1 and CDR2 (germline): SGHVS, FQNEAQ. The chain's CDR3 is CASSDRRTPPEKLFF. CDR3 sequence (DNA): TGTGCCAGCAGCGACCGAAGGACACCACCTGAAAAACTGTTTTTT. Looking up the rest from reference TRBV7-8 and TRBJ1-4 gives the full variable domain: GAGVSQSPRYKVAKRGQDVALRCDPISGHVSLFWYQQALGQGPEFLTYFQNEAQLDKSGLPSDRFFAERPEGSVSTLKIQRTQQEDSAVYLCASSDRRTPPEKLFFGSGTQLSVL.

The chain links TRBV18 to TRBJ1-3, with a tentative D call TRBD1 (5 bases). Germline V gene sequence: CDR1 KGHSH, CDR2 LQKENI. Trimming removed 8 bases from V and 7 bases from J, with 24 bases in between. This CDR3 is built from 16 residues. The CDR3 sequence: CASRGRSQRQWNTIYF. The CDR3 DNA sequence: TGTGCCAGCAGGGGCAGGAGTCAAAGGCAATGGAACACCATATATTTT.

This clone was picked up one time. DNA of the CDR3: TGCAGCGTTGTTTCTAGCAGGAATTACGAGCAGTACTTC. It yields the protein CSVVSSRNYEQYF. The rearrangement links TRBV29-1 to TRBJ2-7, with D tentatively TRBD2 (5 bases). The V end lost 4 bases, the J end lost 4 bases, and 14 bases lay between the germline ends. CDR1 is SQVTM and CDR2 is ANQGSEA in the germline V gene. This CDR3 is built from 13 residues.

The J gene is TRBJ2-1, the V gene TRBV13; TRBD1 matches at 10 bases. V trimming: 4 bases; J trimming: 6 bases; junction bases outside the gene matches: 6. CDR1 PRHDT and CDR2 FYEKMQ come from the germline V gene (reference sequence). There are 15 residues in the CDR3. The CDR3: CASSSPGQGPNEQFF. CDR3 bases: TGTGCCAGCAGCTCTCCGGGACAGGGGCCCAATGAGCAGTTCTTC.